A selection of T cell receptor beta chains follows, all from one sample in a study of T cell responses to AZD1222 COVID-19 vaccine. Using immunoSEQ multiplex PCR, the repertoire was profiled, and TCRdb retains in-frame clones only, with some absent. There are 90,000 to 150,000 clones in the sample; about 85% occur only once, and 2% to 3% lies in the top ten. The specimen was peripheral blood, collected 28 days after the second AZD1222 dose. These TCRs come from an adult who received the AZD1222 COVID-19 vaccine. CDR3s include the opening cysteine and the closing phenylalanine or tryptophan. The D gene is left open where the match is weak. Only some rows state a clone size, as once, few, many or a class for expanded clones.

V gene	D gene	clone size	J gene	CDR3 DNA	CDR3 protein
TRBV19	NA	NA	TRBJ2-3	TGTGCCAGTAGTATAGTTCAGGATAGCACAGATACGCAGTATTTT	CASSIVQDSTDTQYF
TRBV7-9	TRBD2	NA	TRBJ2-5	TGTGCCAGCAGCTCCGGACTAGCGGGGGCCTACCAAGAGACCCAGTACTTC	CASSSGLAGAYQETQYF
TRBV18	TRBD1	NA	TRBJ2-7	TGTGCCAGCTCCCGAGAGGGCGACAGGGTTGCCGAGCAGTACTTC	CASSREGDRVAEQYF
TRBV18	NA	NA	TRBJ1-5	TGTGCCAGCTCAGGATTAACAACCCCTCAGCCCCAGCATTTT	CASSGLTTPQPQHF
TRBV5-1	NA	few	TRBJ1-4	TGCGCCAGCAGCTCACACCAGGGCCCTAATGAAAAACTGTTTTTT	CASSSHQGPNEKLFF
TRBV27	NA	NA	TRBJ1-2	TGTGCCAGCAGCCCTGTCGGGGGATACTATGGCTACACCTTC	CASSPVGGYYGYTF
TRBV9	TRBD1	NA	TRBJ1-2	TGTGCCAGCAGCGTAGGTAACAGGGGACAGATCCGTGGCTACACCTTC	CASSVGNRGQIRGYTF
TRBV4-2	NA	NA	TRBJ1-6	TGTGCCAGCAGCCAAGAGGCCGGAGGGAATTCACCCCTCCACTTT	CASSQEAGGNSPLHF
TRBV27	TRBD1	NA	TRBJ2-2	TGTGCCAGCAGTTTTACCCGGACAGGGCCCAACACCGGGGAGCTGTTTTTT	CASSFTRTGPNTGELFF
TRBV28	NA	NA	TRBJ1-2	TGTGCCAGCAGGGCGAACTATGGCTACACCTTC	CASRANYGYTF
TRBV7-2	NA	NA	TRBJ1-1	TGTGCCAGCAGCTCAACAGGGCAGAGCACTGAAGCTTTCTTT	CASSSTGQSTEAFF
TRBV9	NA	NA	TRBJ2-2	TGTGCCAGCAGCGTAGCTCCCGCGGGGGCACCGACCGGGGAGCTGTTTTTT	CASSVAPAGAPTGELFF
TRBV7-3	NA	NA	TRBJ2-7	TGTGCCAGCAGCTTAAACGCAGGGGGGAGCTCCTACGAGCAGTACTTC	CASSLNAGGSSYEQYF
TRBV14	TRBD1	NA	TRBJ2-5	TGTGCCAGCAGCCGGCTCAGGGGGCAACAAGAGACCCAGTACTTC	CASSRLRGQQETQYF
TRBV7-8	NA	NA	TRBJ1-3	TGTGCCAGCAGCTCCCGGGGGATAATGTCTGGAAACACCATATATTTT	CASSSRGIMSGNTIYF
TRBV7-9	NA	NA	TRBJ1-4	TGTGCCAGCAGCGGGCAGAATGAAAAACTGTTTTTT	CASSGQNEKLFF
TRBV27	TRBD1	NA	TRBJ1-2	TGTGCCAGCAGCCCGACAGGGGGCACCTATGGCTACACCTTC	CASSPTGGTYGYTF
TRBV19	NA	NA	TRBJ1-5	TGTGCCAGTAGTATATCAGGGGAAGGTCAGCCCCAGCATTTT	CASSISGEGQPQHF
TRBV7-3	NA	NA	TRBJ2-1	TGTGCCAGCAGCTCCGGGGGTAGCGGATTCGATGAGCAGTTCTTC	CASSSGGSGFDEQFF
TRBV19	NA	NA	TRBJ1-5	TGTGCCAGTAGTATATTGAATCAGCCCCAGCATTTT	CASSILNQPQHF
TRBV6-1	TRBD2	NA	TRBJ2-5	TGTGCCAGCAGTGACCCGACTAGCGGGGTATTGGCGGAGACCCAGTACTTC	CASSDPTSGVLAETQYF
TRBV3-1/TRBV3-2	NA	once	TRBJ1-6	TGTGCCAGCAGCCATGAACAGGGACCTAAGTATTCACCCCTCCACTTT	CASSHEQGPKYSPLHF
TRBV28	TRBD1	NA	TRBJ2-7	TGTGCCAGCAGTGACCGACAGGGATTCTCCTACGAGCAGTACTTC	CASSDRQGFSYEQYF
TRBV6-6	TRBD1	NA	TRBJ2-5	TGTGCCAGCAGTCCGACCTTGGGACAGGGGCAAGGAGAGACCCAGTACTTC	CASSPTLGQGQGETQYF
TRBV19	NA	few	TRBJ1-1	TGTGCCAGTAGTATCGAAACCCAAGCGGTCTGGGGCACTGAAGCTTTCTTT	CASSIETQAVWGTEAFF
TRBV7-6	NA	NA	TRBJ2-3	TGTGCCAGCAGCTCGGACGTAAGCACAGATACGCAGTATTTT	CASSSDVSTDTQYF
TRBV9	NA	once	TRBJ1-1	TGTGCCAGCAGCGTAGTTGACACTGAAGCTTTCTTT	CASSVVDTEAFF
TRBV5-1	TRBD1	NA	TRBJ2-2	TGCGCCAGCAGCTTATTCCCGAGGAACGACGGACAGGGCCGGGGCACCGGGGAGCTGTTTTTT	CASSLFPRNDGQGRGTGELFF
TRBV20-1	NA	NA	TRBJ1-2	TGCAGTGCTAGTTTGCACTATGGCTACACCTTC	CSASLHYGYTF
TRBV19	NA	NA	TRBJ1-1	TGTGCCAGTAGCTCGAGACCCCAGTACACTGAAGCTTTCTTT	CASSSRPQYTEAFF
TRBV18	TRBD1	NA	TRBJ1-2	TGTGCCAGCTCACCGGGACAGGGGGCGCTCCATGGCTACACCTTC	CASSPGQGALHGYTF
TRBV19	TRBD2	NA	TRBJ2-2	TGTGCCAGTAGTATAGGTCGCGGGGGGACGACCGGGGAGCTGTTTTTT	CASSIGRGGTTGELFF
TRBV13	NA	NA	TRBJ1-1	TGTGCCAGCAGCTTCTTCAGGAGTAACACTGAAGCTTTCTTT	CASSFFRSNTEAFF
TRBV6-5	NA	once	TRBJ2-2	TGTGCCAGCAGTTACAGGACCCCCCAAGTCGGGGAGCTGTTTTTT	CASSYRTPQVGELFF
TRBV7-9	NA	NA	TRBJ1-2	TGTGCCAGCAGCCCACGACAGATTTCTAACTATGGCTACACCTTC	CASSPRQISNYGYTF
TRBV6-2/TRBV6-3	TRBD1	NA	TRBJ1-5	TGTGCCAGCAGTTATGAAGGGGGCCGTCAGCCCCAGCATTTT	CASSYEGGRQPQHF
TRBV7-9	NA	NA	TRBJ1-1	TGTGCCAGCAGCTTAGTTAGGGAGAACACTGAAGCTTTCTTT	CASSLVRENTEAFF
TRBV19	TRBD1	NA	TRBJ2-7	TGTGCCAGTAGTATTACAGGGGGAGTGGACGAGCAGTACTTC	CASSITGGVDEQYF
TRBV9	NA	NA	TRBJ1-6	TGTGCCAGCAGCGTGGGACACGTGAATTCACCCCTCCACTTT	CASSVGHVNSPLHF
TRBV19	TRBD1	NA	TRBJ1-1	TGTGCCAGTAGTATCGGGGGTTGGACAGGGAGGGATGAAGCTTTCTTT	CASSIGGWTGRDEAFF
TRBV7-8	TRBD1	few	TRBJ1-4	TGTGCCAGCAGCTTAGGGGACAGGGAAAAACTGTTTTTT	CASSLGDREKLFF
TRBV24-1	TRBD1	once	TRBJ2-1	TGTGCCACCAGTGATCTGGGACAGGGGGCGAATGAGCAGTTCTTC	CATSDLGQGANEQFF
TRBV5-1	TRBD2	NA	TRBJ2-3	TGCGCCAGCAGCTTGAATGCGGGGGGAACCACAGATACGCAGTATTTT	CASSLNAGGTTDTQYF
TRBV5-1	TRBD1	NA	TRBJ1-4	TGCGCCAGCAGCCTTGACAGGGGCGGGTTCGAAACTAATGAAAAACTGTTTTTT	CASSLDRGGFETNEKLFF
TRBV4-3	TRBD1	NA	TRBJ2-3	TGCGCCAGCAGCCAAGAAAACAGGGGGCAAGATACGCAGTATTTT	CASSQENRGQDTQYF
TRBV7-7	NA	NA	TRBJ2-5	TGTGCTAGCAGCTTAGTGGGCAGGGCCCAAGAGACCCAGTACTTC	CASSLVGRAQETQYF
TRBV5-1	NA	NA	TRBJ1-6	TGCGCCAGCAGCTTGGCCGGGTTTTCACCCCTCCACTTT	CASSLAGFSPLHF